The rows below give T cell receptor beta chains drawn from one sample of a study of monozygotic twins with inflammatory bowel disease. TCRdb reprocessed the 5' RACE reads and reports one entry per CDR3 protein, with no DNA. The table for this sample gives some 440,000 distinct CDR3 sequences. The specimen sequenced was blood. The receptors stem from a human donor with ulcerative colitis or Crohn's disease, or a healthy co-twin of an affected twin (not recorded which). Both conserved end residues are part of each CDR3.

v_gene	j_gene	CDR3aa
TRBV3-1	TRBJ2-5	CASSLGEDGILYF
TRBV5-6	TRBJ2-7	CASTTATGVLSYEQYF
TRBV21-1	TRBJ2-4	CASSKRGDPKGGADIQYF
TRBV18	TRBJ2-5	CASSPGGGRETQYF
TRBV19	TRBJ2-6	CASSLQGLFGANVLTF
TRBV7-2	TRBJ2-3	CASSLASGEGHAQYF
TRBV9	TRBJ1-1	CASRGQGANTEAFF
TRBV5-1	TRBJ2-5	CASSSGGPSETQYF
TRBV4-2	TRBJ1-5	CASSRTGQGSQPQHF
TRBV12-3/TRBV12-4	TRBJ2-5	CASSLSSGVVTQYF
TRBV10-3	TRBJ1-2	CAISDPQGIYGYTF
TRBV6-5	TRBJ1-5	CASSGSVGQPQHF
TRBV20-1	TRBJ2-1	CSAIAGWYNEQFF
TRBV5-1	TRBJ2-2	CASRGGSNTGELFF
TRBV24-1	TRBJ2-1	CATSGLNNEQFF
TRBV7-6	TRBJ2-7	CASSLASGGGLYEQYF
TRBV5-8	TRBJ2-7	CASSVTANEQYF
TRBV7-8	TRBJ2-3	CASLPRIADTQYF
TRBV12-3/TRBV12-4	TRBJ2-7	CASSPLTTSYEQYF
TRBV11-2	TRBJ2-3	CASSLDRTGTQYF
TRBV18	TRBJ2-7	CASSPDDRAYPPSHEQYF
TRBV6-1	TRBJ2-1	CASSPRDAGTYNEQFF
TRBV6-1	TRBJ2-1	CASKIGAGVSEQFF
TRBV18	TRBJ2-5	CASSRTVQETQYF
TRBV3-1	TRBJ1-1	CASSPTGTGIQPEAFF
TRBV6-1	TRBJ2-2	CASSLQYTGELFF
TRBV10-3	TRBJ2-7	CAISETDRSSSYEQYF
TRBV15	TRBJ1-2	CATSNGGRIGYTF
TRBV12-3/TRBV12-4	TRBJ2-1	CASSKFAPDEQFF
TRBV20-1	TRBJ2-3	CSASNLAVSDTQYF
TRBV7-9	TRBJ2-2	CASSLALSRPGELFF
TRBV29-1	TRBJ2-1	CSVSGTGESSYNEQFF
TRBV5-1	TRBJ2-6	CASSLNRGTGANVLTF
TRBV3-1	TRBJ1-2	CASSQAAVSNYGYTF
TRBV6-5	TRBJ1-1	CASSNQGTMNTEAFF
TRBV5-4	TRBJ1-1	CASSSLRQGEAFF
TRBV7-2	TRBJ1-2	CASSYPGQGRGYTF
TRBV18	TRBJ2-7	CASSPRGSEQYF
TRBV4-1	TRBJ2-7	CASSQDLGPTYEQYF
TRBV27	TRBJ2-2	CASSFATGGHTGELFF
TRBV7-8	TRBJ1-1	CASSLEEVMNTEAFF
TRBV12-3/TRBV12-4	TRBJ1-1	CASRSSGNTEAFF
TRBV4-3	TRBJ1-1	CASSQVDSPNTEAFF